This T cell receptor (beta chain) is from a study of identifying expanded T cells in peripheral blood. Points on this clone: Additional DNA sequences in this sample encode the identical CDR3.

Method: immunoSEQ multiplex PCR; TCRdb's copy keeps in-frame clones and lacks some. The sample lists 85,000 to 100,000 clones, approximately 90% occurring once. CDR1 and CDR2 (germline): MNHEY, SVGAGI. Trimming took off 2 bases at V and 0 bases at J, with 4 bases between the two ends. The CDR3 is 13 residues long. This sequence originates from a person aged 18-69 years in good health. The chain uses TRBV6-5 and TRBJ1-1; D unclear. The material sequenced was blood. CDR3 residues: CASSYSMNTEAFF. The CDR3 DNA sequence: TGTGCCAGCAGTTACAGCATGAACACTGAAGCTTTCTTT.